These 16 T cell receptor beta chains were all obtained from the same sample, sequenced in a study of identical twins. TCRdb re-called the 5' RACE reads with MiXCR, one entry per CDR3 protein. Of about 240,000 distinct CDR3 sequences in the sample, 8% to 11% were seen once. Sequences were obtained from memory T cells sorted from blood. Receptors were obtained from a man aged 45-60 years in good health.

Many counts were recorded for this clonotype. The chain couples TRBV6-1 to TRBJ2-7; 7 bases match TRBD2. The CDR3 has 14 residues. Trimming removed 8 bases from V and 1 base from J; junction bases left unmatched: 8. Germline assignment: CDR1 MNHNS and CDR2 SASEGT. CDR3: CASVEPGGSYEQYF. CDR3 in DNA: TGTGCCAGCGTGGAGCCGGGAGGTTCCTACGAGCAGTACTTC.

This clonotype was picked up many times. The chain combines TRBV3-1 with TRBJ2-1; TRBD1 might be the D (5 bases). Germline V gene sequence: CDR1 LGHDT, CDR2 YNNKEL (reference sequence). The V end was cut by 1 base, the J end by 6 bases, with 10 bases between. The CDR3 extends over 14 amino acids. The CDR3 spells CASSQAGRVNEQFF. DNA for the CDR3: TGTGCCAGCAGCCAAGCCGGCAGGGTCAATGAGCAGTTCTTC.

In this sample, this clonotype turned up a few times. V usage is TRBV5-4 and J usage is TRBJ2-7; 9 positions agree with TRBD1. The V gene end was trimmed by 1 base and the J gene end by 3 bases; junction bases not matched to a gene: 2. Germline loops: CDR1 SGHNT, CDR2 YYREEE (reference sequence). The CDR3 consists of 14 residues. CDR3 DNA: TGTGCCAGCAGCTTGAGACAGGGGGTCTACGAGCAGTACTTC. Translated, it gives CASSLRQGVYEQYF. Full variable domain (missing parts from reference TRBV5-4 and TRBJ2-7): ETGVTQSPTHLIKTRGQQVTLRCSSQSGHNTVSWYQQALGQGPQFIFQYYREEENGRGNFPPRFSGLQFPNYSSELNVNALELDDSALYLCASSLRQGVYEQYFGPGTRLTVT.

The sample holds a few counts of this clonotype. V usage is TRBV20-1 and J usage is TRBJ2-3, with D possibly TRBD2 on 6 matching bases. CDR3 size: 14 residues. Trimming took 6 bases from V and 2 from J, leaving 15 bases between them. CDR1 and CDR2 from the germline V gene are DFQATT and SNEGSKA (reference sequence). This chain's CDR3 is CSARDFRDTDTQYF. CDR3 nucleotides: TGCAGTGCCCGGGACTTCCGGGACACAGATACGCAGTATTTT.

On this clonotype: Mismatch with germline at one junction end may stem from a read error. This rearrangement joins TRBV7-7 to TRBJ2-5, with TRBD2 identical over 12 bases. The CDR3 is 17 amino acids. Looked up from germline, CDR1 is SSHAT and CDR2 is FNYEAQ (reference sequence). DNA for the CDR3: TGTGCTAGCAGCTTATCCCTGACTAGCGGGGGACAAGAGACCCAGTACTTC. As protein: CASSLSLTSGGQETQYF. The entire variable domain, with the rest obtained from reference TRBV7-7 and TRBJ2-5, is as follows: GAGVSQSPRYKVTKRGQDVTLRCDPISSHATLYWYQQALGQGPEFLTYFNYEAQPDKSGLPSDRFSAERPEGSISTLTIQRTEQRDSAMYRCASSLSLTSGGQETQYFGPGTRLLVL.

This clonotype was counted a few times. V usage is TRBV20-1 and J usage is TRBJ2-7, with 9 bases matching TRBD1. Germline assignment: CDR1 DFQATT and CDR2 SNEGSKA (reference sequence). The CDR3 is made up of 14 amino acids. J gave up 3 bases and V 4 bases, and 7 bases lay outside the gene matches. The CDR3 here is CSAKPGTGFYEQYF. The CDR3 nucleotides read TGCAGTGCTAAACCTGGGACAGGGTTCTACGAGCAGTACTTC.

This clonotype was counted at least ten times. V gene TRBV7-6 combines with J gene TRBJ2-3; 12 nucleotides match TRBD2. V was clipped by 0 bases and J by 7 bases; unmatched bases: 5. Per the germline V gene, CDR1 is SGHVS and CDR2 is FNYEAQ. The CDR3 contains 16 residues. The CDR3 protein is CASSLALTSGRNTQYF. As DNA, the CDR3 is TGTGCCAGCAGCTTAGCGCTGACTAGCGGGAGAAATACGCAGTATTTT.

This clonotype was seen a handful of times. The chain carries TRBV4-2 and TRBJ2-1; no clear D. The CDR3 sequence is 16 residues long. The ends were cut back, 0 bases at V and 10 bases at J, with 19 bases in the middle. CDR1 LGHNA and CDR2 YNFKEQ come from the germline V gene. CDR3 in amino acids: CASSQDRDSMPDEQFF. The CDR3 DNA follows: TGTGCCAGCAGCCAAGATCGAGACTCCATGCCGGACGAGCAGTTCTTC.

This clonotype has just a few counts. In DNA form, the CDR3 reads TGTGCCAGCAGTGAATGGGGGACGAATTCACCCCTCCACTTT. Amino acids: CASSEWGTNSPLHF. V gene TRBV2 combines with J gene TRBJ1-6; tentative D call: TRBD1 (5 bases). Germline CDR1 SNHLY, CDR2 FYNNEI. Trimming removed 2 bases at V and 7 bases at J, with 9 bases between. The CDR3 runs to 14 residues.

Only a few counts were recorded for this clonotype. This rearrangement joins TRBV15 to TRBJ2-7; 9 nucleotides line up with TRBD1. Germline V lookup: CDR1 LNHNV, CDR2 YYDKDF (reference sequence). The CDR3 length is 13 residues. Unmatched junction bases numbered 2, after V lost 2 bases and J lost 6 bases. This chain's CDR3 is CATSRKQGAEQYF. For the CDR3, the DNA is TGTGCCACCAGCAGAAAACAGGGGGCCGAGCAGTACTTC. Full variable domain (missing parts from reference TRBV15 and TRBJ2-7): DAMVIQNPRYQVTQFGKPVTLSCSQTLNHNVMYWYQQKSSQAPKLLFHYYDKDFNNEADTPDNFQSRRPNTSFCFLDIRSPGLGDTAMYLCATSRKQGAEQYFGPGTRLTVT.

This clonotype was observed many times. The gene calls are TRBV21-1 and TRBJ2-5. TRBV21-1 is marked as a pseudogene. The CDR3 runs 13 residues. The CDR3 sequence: CASSKLNQETQYF. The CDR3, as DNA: TGTGCCAGCAGCAAGCTTAACCAAGAGACCCAGTACTTC.

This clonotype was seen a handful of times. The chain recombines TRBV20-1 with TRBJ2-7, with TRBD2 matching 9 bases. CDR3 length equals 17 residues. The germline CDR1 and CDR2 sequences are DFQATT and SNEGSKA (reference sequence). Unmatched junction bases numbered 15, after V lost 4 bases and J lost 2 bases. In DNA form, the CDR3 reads TGCAGTGCTACCGACGCGCGAGGCGGGAGGGGTACCTACGAGCAGTACTTC. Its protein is CSATDARGGRGTYEQYF.

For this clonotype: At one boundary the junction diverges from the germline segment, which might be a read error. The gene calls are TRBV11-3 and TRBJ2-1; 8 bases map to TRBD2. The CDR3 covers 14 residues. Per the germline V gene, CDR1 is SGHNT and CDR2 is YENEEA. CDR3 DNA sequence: TGTCCCAGCAGCCCAGGGACTAGTAACAATGAGCAGTTCTTC. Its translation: CPSSPGTSNNEQFF.

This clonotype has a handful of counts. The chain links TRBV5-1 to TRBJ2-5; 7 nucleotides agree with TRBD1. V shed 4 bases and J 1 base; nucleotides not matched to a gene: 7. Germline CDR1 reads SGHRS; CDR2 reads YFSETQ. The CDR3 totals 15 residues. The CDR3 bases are TGCGCCAGCAGCGGCAGGGGGTCGGGCCAAGAGACCCAGTACTTC. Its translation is CASSGRGSGQETQYF.

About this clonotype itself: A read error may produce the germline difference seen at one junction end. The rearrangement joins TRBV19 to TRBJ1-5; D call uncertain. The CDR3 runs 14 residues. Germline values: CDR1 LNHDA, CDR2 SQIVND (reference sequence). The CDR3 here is CASSSGLLNHPQHF. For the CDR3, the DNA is TGTGCCAGTAGTTCTGGTTTACTCAATCACCCCCAGCATTTT.

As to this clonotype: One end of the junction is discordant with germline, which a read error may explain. The CDR3 nucleotides are TGTGCCACCTCCCCCAACAATCGGCCCCAGCATTTT. It is translated as CATSPNNRPQHF. This chain uses TRBV18 with TRBJ1-5; D is uncertain. In germline, CDR1 is KGHSH, CDR2 LQKENI. The CDR3 is 12 residues long.